This T cell receptor (beta chain) was captured in a study of blood T cell repertoires in COVID-19 (dated by TCRdb to the early 2020s). Context from the whole study: Samples covering the acute and convalescent phases of COVID-19 were provided by collaborators in the United States, Italy and Spain. Where available, HLA class I and class II types were taken from metadata supplied by the sample provider and were not determined by assay-based typing. Deeply sampled blood TCRbeta repertoires from subjects exposed to, actively infected with, or recovered from COVID-19 were included in the dataset. The material from the prospective study consisted of cDNA or gDNA derived from T cells, B-cell-depleted T cells, or PBMCs. A freely available public database, intended as a resource for researchers studying the immune response to SARS-CoV-2, is where the repertoires were released. Sample metadata almost always included a de-identified subject ID, COVID-19 status, age in years and sex. Samples were obtained from the ongoing ImmuneRACE study (first 160 participants) and from some 1,300 subjects provided by 6 global collaborators.

V was cut back by 0 bases and J by 0 bases, leaving a gap of 4 bases between them. Based on the germline V gene, the CDR1 and CDR2 sequences are LGHNA and YNFKEQ. The CDR3 sequence holds 14 residues, the cysteine and phenylalanine included. The sequence is cut down to CDR3 DNA, 42 bases in frame from base 1. TCRbeta CDR3 regions were amplified from genomic DNA using the immunoSEQ Assay, a bias-controlled multiplex PCR. The paper's data handling went like this. Nucleated cell counts per sample were estimated from amplification of reference gene primers within the assay. Sequence reads were collapsed and filtered to measure the absolute abundance of every unique TCRbeta CDR3 rearrangement. For each sample, productive Simpson clonality was calculated as the square root of Simpson's diversity index over productive rearrangements. TCRdb carries this immuneACCESS record with in-frame sequences only. Its versions omit some clonotypes, under half of them owing to an unresolved V gene in the studies checked, with the rest unexplained. V and J calls plus clone size are reproduced from that table; the DNA served to infer D and trimming. This sample holds tens of thousands of clones; around 81% were observed only once. In total, the top ten clones hold over 25% of the sample.

Collaborating institutions collected whole blood in K2EDTA tubes following their own protocols. For TCRbeta analysis, collaborator samples were shipped as frozen whole blood, as isolated PBMCs, or as DNA extracted from either sample type. The study at large found these results: How much clinical and demographic metadata was included differed by source and by participant, and the metadata was provided uncurated.

As to this clone: The antigen this receptor binds is unknown. No base qualities exist here, and no much larger clone lies one base off it.

The sequencing sample was made of peripheral blood. The chain is made from TRBV4-2 and TRBJ2-3; the D gene assignment is ambiguous. The source is a human donor in a cohort sampled during active COVID-19. The sequenced DNA: TGTGCCAGCAGCCAAGACGGGAGCACAGATACGCAGTATTTT. This sequence encodes CASSQDGSTDTQYF.